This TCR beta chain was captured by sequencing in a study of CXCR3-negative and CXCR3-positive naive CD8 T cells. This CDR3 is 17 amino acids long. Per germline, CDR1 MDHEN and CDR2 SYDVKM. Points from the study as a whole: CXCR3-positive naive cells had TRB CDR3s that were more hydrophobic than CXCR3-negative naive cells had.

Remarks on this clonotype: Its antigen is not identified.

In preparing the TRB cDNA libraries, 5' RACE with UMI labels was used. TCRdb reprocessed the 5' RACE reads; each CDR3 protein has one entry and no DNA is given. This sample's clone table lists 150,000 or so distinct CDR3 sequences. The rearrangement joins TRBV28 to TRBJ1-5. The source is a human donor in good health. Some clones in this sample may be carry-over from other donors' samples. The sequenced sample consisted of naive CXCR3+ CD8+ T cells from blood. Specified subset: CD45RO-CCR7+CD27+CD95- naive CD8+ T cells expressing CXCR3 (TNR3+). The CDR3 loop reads CASSPGVGDSFNQPQHF. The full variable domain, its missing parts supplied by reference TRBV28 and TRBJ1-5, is DVKVTQSSRYLVKRTGEKVFLECVQDMDHENMFWYRQDPGLGLRLIYFSYDVKMKEKGDIPEGYSVSREKKERFSLILESASTNQTSMYLCASSPGVGDSFNQPQHFGDGTRLSIL.